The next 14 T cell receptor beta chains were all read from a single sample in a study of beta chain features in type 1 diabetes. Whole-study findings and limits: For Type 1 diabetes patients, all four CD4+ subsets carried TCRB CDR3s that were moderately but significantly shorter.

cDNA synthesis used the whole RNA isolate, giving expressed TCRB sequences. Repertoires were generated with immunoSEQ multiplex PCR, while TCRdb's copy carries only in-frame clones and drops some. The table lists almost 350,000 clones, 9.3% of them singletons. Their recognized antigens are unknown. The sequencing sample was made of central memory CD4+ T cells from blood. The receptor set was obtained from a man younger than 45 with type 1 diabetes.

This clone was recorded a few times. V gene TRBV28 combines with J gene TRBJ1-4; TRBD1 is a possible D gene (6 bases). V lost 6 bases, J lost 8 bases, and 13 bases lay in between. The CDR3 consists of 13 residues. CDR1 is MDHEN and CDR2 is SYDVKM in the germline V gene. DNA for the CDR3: TGTGCCAGCAGACCCACAGGGATAGAAAAACTGTTTTTT. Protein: CASRPTGIEKLFF.

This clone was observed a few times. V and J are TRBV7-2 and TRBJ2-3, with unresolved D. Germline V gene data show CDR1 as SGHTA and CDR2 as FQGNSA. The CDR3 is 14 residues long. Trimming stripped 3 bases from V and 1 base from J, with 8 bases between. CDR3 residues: CASSFLTRTDTQYF. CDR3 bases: TGTGCCAGCAGCTTCCTTACACGCACAGATACGCAGTATTTT.

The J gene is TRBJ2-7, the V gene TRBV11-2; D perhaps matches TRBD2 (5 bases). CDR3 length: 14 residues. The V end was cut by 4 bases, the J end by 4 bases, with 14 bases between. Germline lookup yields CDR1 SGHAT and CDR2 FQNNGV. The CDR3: CASSSPRLNYEQYF. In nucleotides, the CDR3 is TGTGCCAGCAGCTCCCCTCGACTAAATTACGAGCAGTACTTC.

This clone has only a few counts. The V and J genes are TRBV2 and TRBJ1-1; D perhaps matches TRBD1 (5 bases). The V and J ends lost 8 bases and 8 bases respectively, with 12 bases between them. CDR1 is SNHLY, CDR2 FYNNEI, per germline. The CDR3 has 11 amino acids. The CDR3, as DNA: TGTGCCAGCGGCCTGACAGCAGAAGCTTTCTTT. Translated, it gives CASGLTAEAFF.

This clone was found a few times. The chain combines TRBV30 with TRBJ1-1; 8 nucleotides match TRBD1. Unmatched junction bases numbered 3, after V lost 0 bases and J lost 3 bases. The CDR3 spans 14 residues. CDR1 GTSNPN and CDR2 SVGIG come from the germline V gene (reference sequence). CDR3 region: CAWSVPQGDTEAFF. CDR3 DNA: TGTGCCTGGAGTGTACCACAGGGGGACACTGAAGCTTTCTTT.

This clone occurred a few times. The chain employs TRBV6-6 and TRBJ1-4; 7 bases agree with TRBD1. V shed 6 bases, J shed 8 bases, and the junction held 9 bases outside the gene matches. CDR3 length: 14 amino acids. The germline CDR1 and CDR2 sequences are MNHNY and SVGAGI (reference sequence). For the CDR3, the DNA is TGTGCCAGCAGCCGAGGGGGCGCGATCGAAAAACTGTTTTTT. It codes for CASSRGGAIEKLFF.

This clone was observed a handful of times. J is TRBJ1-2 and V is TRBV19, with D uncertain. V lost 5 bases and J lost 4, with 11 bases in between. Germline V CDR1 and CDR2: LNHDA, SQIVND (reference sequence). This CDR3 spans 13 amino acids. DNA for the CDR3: TGTGCCAGTAGTCCGTCGGGCGCCTATGGCTACACCTTC. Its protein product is CASSPSGAYGYTF.

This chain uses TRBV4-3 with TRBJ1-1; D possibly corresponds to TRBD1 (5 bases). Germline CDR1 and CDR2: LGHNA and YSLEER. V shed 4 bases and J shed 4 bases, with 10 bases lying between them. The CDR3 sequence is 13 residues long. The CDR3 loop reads CASSLQVVTEAFF. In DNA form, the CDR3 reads TGCGCCAGCAGCCTACAGGTGGTCACTGAAGCTTTCTTT.

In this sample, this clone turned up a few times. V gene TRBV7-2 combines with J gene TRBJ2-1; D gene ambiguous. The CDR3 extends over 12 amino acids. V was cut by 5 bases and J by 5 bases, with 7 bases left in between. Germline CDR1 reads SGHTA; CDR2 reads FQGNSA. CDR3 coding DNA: TGTGCCAGCAGCCCGGCCGACAATGAGCAGTTCTTC. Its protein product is CASSPADNEQFF.

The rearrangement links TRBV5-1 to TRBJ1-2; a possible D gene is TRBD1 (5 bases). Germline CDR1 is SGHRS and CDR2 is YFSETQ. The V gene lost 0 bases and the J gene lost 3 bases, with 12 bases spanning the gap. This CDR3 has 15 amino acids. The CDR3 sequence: CASSLGHLGDYGYTF. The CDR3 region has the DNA TGCGCCAGCAGCTTGGGACACTTAGGGGACTATGGCTACACCTTC.

The DNA of the CDR3 is TGTGCCAGCAGCGGGACGCTAGCAGGGGAGACCCAGTACTTC. Protein product: CASSGTLAGETQYF. The chain has TRBV9 and TRBJ2-5; D might be TRBD1 or TRBD2, each matching 5 bases. Trimming removed 3 bases from V and 5 bases from J, with 14 bases in between. Germline V gene data show CDR1 as SGDLS and CDR2 as YYNGEE. The CDR3 extends over 14 amino acids.

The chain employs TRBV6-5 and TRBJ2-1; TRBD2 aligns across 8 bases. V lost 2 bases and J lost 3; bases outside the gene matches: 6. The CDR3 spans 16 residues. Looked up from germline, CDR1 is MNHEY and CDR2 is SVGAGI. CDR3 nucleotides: TGTGCCAGCAGTTACCGCGGGAGCGGGGGCTACAATGAGCAGTTCTTC. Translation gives CASSYRGSGGYNEQFF.

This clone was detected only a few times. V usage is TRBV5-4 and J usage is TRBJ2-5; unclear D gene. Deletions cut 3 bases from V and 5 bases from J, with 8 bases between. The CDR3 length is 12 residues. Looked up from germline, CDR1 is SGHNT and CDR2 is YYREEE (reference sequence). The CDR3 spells CASSSPQETQYF. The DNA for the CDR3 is TGTGCCAGCAGCTCTCCCCAGGAGACCCAGTACTTC.

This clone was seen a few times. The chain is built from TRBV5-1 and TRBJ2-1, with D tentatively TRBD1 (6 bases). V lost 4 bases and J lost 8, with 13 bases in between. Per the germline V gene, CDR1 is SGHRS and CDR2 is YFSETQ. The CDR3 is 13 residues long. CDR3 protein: CASSLAGADEQFF. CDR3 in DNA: TGCGCCAGCAGCCTCGCAGGGGCCGATGAGCAGTTCTTC.